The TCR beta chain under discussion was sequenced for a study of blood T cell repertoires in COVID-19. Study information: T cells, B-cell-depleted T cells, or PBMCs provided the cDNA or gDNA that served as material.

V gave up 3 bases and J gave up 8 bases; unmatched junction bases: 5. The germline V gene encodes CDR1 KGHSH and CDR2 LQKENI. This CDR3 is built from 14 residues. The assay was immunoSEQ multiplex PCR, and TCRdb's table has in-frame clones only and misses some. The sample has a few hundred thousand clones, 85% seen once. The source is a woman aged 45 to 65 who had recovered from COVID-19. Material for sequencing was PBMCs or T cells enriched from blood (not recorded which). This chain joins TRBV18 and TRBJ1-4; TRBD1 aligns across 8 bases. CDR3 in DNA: TGTGCCAGCTCACCGGACAGGGTGGAAGAAAAACTGTTTTTT. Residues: CASSPDRVEEKLFF. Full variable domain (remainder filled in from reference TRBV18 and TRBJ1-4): NAGVMQNPRHLVRRRGQEARLRCSPMKGHSHVYWYRQLPEEGLKFMVYLQKENIIDESGMPKERFSAEFPKEGPSILRIQQVVRGDSAAYFCASSPDRVEEKLFFGSGTQLSVL.